This paragraph covers one TCR beta chain sequence. There are 14 residues in the CDR3. Losses at the gene ends were 0 bases for V and 5 bases for J; bases not matched to a gene: 3. Per germline, CDR1 MNHEY and CDR2 SVGAGI. Sequencing used immunoSEQ multiplex PCR; TCRdb keeps in-frame clones, though not all of them. The sample lists roughly 50,000 clones; about nine tenths were seen once. This sample was included in a study of blood T cell repertoires in COVID-19. Study overall: From T cells, B-cell-depleted T cells, or PBMCs came the material, which was cDNA or gDNA.

The source material was peripheral blood. The chain links TRBV6-5 to TRBJ2-5, with 7 nucleotides matching TRBD2. This clonotype was sampled from a woman between 40 and 55 years old with active COVID-19. CDR3 residues: CASSYSTSAETQYF. Here the CDR3 DNA reads TGTGCCAGCAGTTACTCTACTAGCGCGGAGACCCAGTACTTC.